The clone carrying this T cell receptor (beta chain) was observed many times. Its target is unknown. This entry belongs to a study of T cells in Graves' hyperthyroidism and ophthalmopathy. For the study at large: The authors collected peripheral blood at initial diagnosis, before any treatment. Study-wide findings and caveats: In simple terms, a model built on 13 V-J features told ophthalmopathy apart from stable hyperthyroidism.

TCR beta CDR3 sequences were amplified from RNA transcripts. During a first-round RT-PCR of the TCR CDR3, the HTBI primer set was used. Each CDR3 protein gets one entry after TCRdb re-called the multiplex PCR reads with MiXCR. This sample yields about 300,000 distinct CDR3 sequences, of which roughly 13% are seen a single time; roughly 7.7% belongs to the top ten. The sample was blood. The TCR comes from a middle-aged woman with Graves' hyperthyroidism.

The CDR3 nucleotides are TGCGCCAGCAGTCTCAGCGGGAGTTCCGACGAGCAGTACTTC. Translating it yields CASSLSGSSDEQYF. The chain links TRBV5-1 to TRBJ2-7, with 8 bases lining up with TRBD2. The CDR3 sequence is 14 residues long. Germline CDR1 is SGHRS and CDR2 is YFSETQ. V was clipped by 5 bases and J by 5 bases; unmatched bases: 9.